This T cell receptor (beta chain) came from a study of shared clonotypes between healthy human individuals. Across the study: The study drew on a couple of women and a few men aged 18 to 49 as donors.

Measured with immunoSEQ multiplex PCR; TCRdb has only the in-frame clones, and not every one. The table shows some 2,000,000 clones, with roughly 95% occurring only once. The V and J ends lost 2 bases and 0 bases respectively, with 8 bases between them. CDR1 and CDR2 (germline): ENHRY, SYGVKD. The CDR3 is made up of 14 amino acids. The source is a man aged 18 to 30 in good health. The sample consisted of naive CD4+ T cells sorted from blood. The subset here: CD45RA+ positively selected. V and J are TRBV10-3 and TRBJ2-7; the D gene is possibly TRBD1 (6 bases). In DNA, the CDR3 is TGTGCCATCAGTGAGAGGGACACCTCCTACGAGCAGTACTTC. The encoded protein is CAISERDTSYEQYF.